The rows below give T cell receptor beta chains drawn from one sample of a study of T cells in Graves' hyperthyroidism and ophthalmopathy. Via MiXCR, TCRdb re-called the multiplex PCR reads, giving one row per CDR3 protein. Of 500,000 to 600,000 distinct CDR3 sequences listed, under 60% are singletons. Sequences were obtained from peripheral blood or thyroid tissue (not recorded which). The receptors here all came from a young woman with Graves' hyperthyroidism. Both conserved end residues are part of each CDR3. Rows give clone size only sometimes, using once, few, many, or a class for an expanded clone.

V: TRBV5-1; size: many; J: TRBJ1-1; CDR3: CASSLAESGWVNTEAFF
V: TRBV2; size: many; J: TRBJ1-2; CDR3: CASSELGGGYTF
V: TRBV2; size: many; J: TRBJ2-2; CDR3: CASTGSNTGELFF
V: TRBV20-1; size: NA; J: TRBJ1-1; CDR3: CSAETVGTEAFF
V: TRBV24-1; size: many; J: TRBJ1-2; CDR3: CATSDPRQGGYTF
V: TRBV19; size: many; J: TRBJ1-3; CDR3: CASSSEGPLGGNTIYF
V: TRBV13; size: few; J: TRBJ2-5; CDR3: CASSQELPQLAAHQETQYF
V: TRBV19; size: many; J: TRBJ1-2; CDR3: CASSLPRGDYGYTF
V: TRBV11-1; size: many; J: TRBJ2-7; CDR3: CASSFARTYEQYF
V: TRBV27; size: few; J: TRBJ2-7; CDR3: CASSPRSGLNHEQYF
V: TRBV12-5; size: NA; J: TRBJ2-7; CDR3: CASGLGEGLAGTPNEQYF
V: TRBV7-9; size: NA; J: TRBJ2-7; CDR3: CASSLNPGLNNEQYF
V: TRBV5-8; size: many; J: TRBJ2-7; CDR3: CASSLPLTDYEQYF
V: TRBV7-8; size: NA; J: TRBJ2-6; CDR3: CASSSAPPTGGANVLTF
V: TRBV7-6; size: NA; J: TRBJ2-7; CDR3: CASGTSGSPEQYF
V: TRBV9; size: many; J: TRBJ1-1; CDR3: CASSSRMRDTEAFF
V: TRBV20-1; size: many; J: TRBJ2-5; CDR3: CSATMGTSGNQETQYF
V: TRBV20-1; size: NA; J: TRBJ2-7; CDR3: CSARDRPGGYEQYF
V: TRBV15; size: many; J: TRBJ1-2; CDR3: CATSRDRGNGYTF
V: TRBV4-2; size: many; J: TRBJ2-6; CDR3: CASSHTGARLFGANVLTF
V: TRBV12-3/TRBV12-4; size: NA; J: TRBJ2-5; CDR3: CASRVQTGRIEAQYF
V: TRBV27; size: many; J: TRBJ1-2; CDR3: CASRTPGSSYGYTF
V: TRBV9; size: NA; J: TRBJ2-3; CDR3: CASSVGIGADTQYF
V: TRBV15; size: NA; J: TRBJ1-1; CDR3: CATSRDRGLPEAFF
V: TRBV7-2; size: many; J: TRBJ2-7; CDR3: CASSSLAGKDYEQYF
V: TRBV15; size: NA; J: TRBJ1-1; CDR3: CATSARDRVLTEAFF
V: TRBV20-1; size: many; J: TRBJ1-1; CDR3: CSAPSRRGTEAFF
V: TRBV6-1; size: many; J: TRBJ1-2; CDR3: CASRAQGADYGYTF
V: TRBV10-3; size: NA; J: TRBJ2-7; CDR3: CAISACPYEQYF
V: TRBV4-2; size: many; J: TRBJ2-7; CDR3: CASSPSGRDPTYEQYF
V: TRBV11-2; size: once; J: TRBJ2-7; CDR3: CASSSPIAGEVEQYF
V: TRBV15; size: NA; J: TRBJ2-5; CDR3: CATSRPFRTSGGGGETQYF
V: TRBV6-5; size: many; J: TRBJ1-5; CDR3: CASRQGNQPQHF
V: TRBV3-1; size: NA; J: TRBJ2-7; CDR3: CASSHRDREYEQYF
V: TRBV2; size: NA; J: TRBJ2-7; CDR3: CASPRGDPSYNEQYF
V: TRBV29-1; size: NA; J: TRBJ1-5; CDR3: CSARRGDQPQHF
V: TRBV12-3/TRBV12-4; size: NA; J: TRBJ2-3; CDR3: CASSQGGTSGGTDTQYF
V: TRBV6-5; size: NA; J: TRBJ1-2; CDR3: CASSYSKGGFDYGYTF
V: TRBV29-1; size: NA; J: TRBJ1-1; CDR3: CSVGGGRMNTEAFF
V: TRBV4-1; size: many; J: TRBJ2-7; CDR3: CASSQDRREQYF
V: TRBV29-1; size: NA; J: TRBJ2-5; CDR3: CSVVQGLSQETQYF
V: TRBV20-1; size: many; J: TRBJ1-5; CDR3: CSARDPGQGGEPQHF
V: TRBV7-9; size: NA; J: TRBJ2-7; CDR3: CASSSQRVNYEQYF
V: TRBV5-1; size: few; J: TRBJ2-3; CDR3: CASTSGRGDTQYF
V: TRBV6-5; size: many; J: TRBJ1-2; CDR3: CASSYWKGAYYGYTF
V: TRBV4-3; size: many; J: TRBJ2-6; CDR3: CASSQDRMAGANVLTF
V: TRBV7-9; size: few; J: TRBJ1-1; CDR3: CASSGGQGERTEAFF
V: TRBV7-3; size: many; J: TRBJ1-5; CDR3: CASSTTGTGGGNQPQHF
V: TRBV20-1; size: NA; J: TRBJ1-3; CDR3: CSARVDQGPNGNTIYF
V: TRBV6-5; size: many; J: TRBJ2-2; CDR3: CASSLFIGTGELFF
V: TRBV12-3/TRBV12-4; size: NA; J: TRBJ2-3; CDR3: CASSYLGPGTPSTDTQYF
V: TRBV29-1; size: many; J: TRBJ1-2; CDR3: CSVGDRRTPYGYTF
V: TRBV12-3/TRBV12-4; size: many; J: TRBJ1-5; CDR3: CASSLRFSNQPQHF
V: TRBV7-9; size: NA; J: TRBJ1-2; CDR3: CASSQEAAGAGYGYTF
V: TRBV20-1; size: many; J: TRBJ1-3; CDR3: CSAKTDRGPGNTIYF